Detailed here is one TCR beta chain. This clonotype was counted a few times. What antigen it recognizes has not been identified. Base qualities are not provided; no much larger clone lies one nucleotide away. What this sample's treatment or condition label stands for: allogeneic hematopoietic cell transplantation with graft depleted of TCRalphabeta T cells and CD19 B cells. Transplant recipients were children who received TCRalphabeta/CD19-depleted allogeneic hematopoietic cell grafts. The data are from a study of T-cell reconstitution after alpha-beta-depleted transplantation in children (dated by TCRdb to about 2016). Regarding the study in general: The study quantitatively tracked T-cell immune reconstitution after TCRalphabeta/CD19-depleted allogeneic hematopoietic cell transplantation in children using TCR repertoire profiling.

The CDR3 sequence holds 12 residues, the cysteine and phenylalanine included. CDR3 DNA only is kept here, 36 bases in frame from base 1. Via the germline V gene, CDR1 is SQVTM and CDR2 ANQGSEA. The V end loses 6 bases and the J end loses 0 bases, and a stretch of 8 bases separates them. Here is what the overall study found, with its caveats: Apparently early alphabetaT-cell count recovery about two months after transplant reportedly relied on only several hundred rapidly expanded clones derived from non-depleted graft cells. Over subsequent months, a decline in hyperexpanded clone frequencies was noted, and after one year, T-cell counts and TCRbeta diversity were mostly ascribed to newly produced T cells. In some patients, high TCRbeta diversity at day 60 was attributed to recipient T cells and intrathymic progenitors that had survived conditioning.

Libraries were constructed by PCR. For sequencing, an Illumina HiSeq 2500 was employed. Molecular barcoding was employed in the preparation of TCR libraries, with unique molecular identifiers being used to normalize TCRbeta repertoire quantification. The public reads were run again by TCRdb, first through fastp at Q25 and then through MiXCR, and only productive beta chains were kept. When rows share a CDR3 protein, they turn into one entry using the most common DNA and genes. This sample comprises about 1,000,000 distinct CDR3 sequences, about 31% of them detected only once. Of the sample, around 30% falls within the top ten clones.

Recombination linked TRBV29-1 to TRBJ1-1; TRBD1 could be the D gene, as 5 bases match. The specimen comprised PBMCs, mostly from graft donor cells, sampled 360 days after TCRalphabeta/CD19-depleted stem cell transplant. The TCR was taken from a boy younger than two who had a stem cell transplant for SCID, so the T cells may come from the graft donor. The CDR3: CSVPGLNTEAFF. The DNA reads TGCAGCGTGCCAGGGCTGAACACTGAAGCTTTCTTT.